This T cell receptor (beta chain) was profiled in a study of blood T cell repertoires in COVID-19. Clones were sequenced by immunoSEQ multiplex PCR, and TCRdb holds only the in-frame ones, with some missing. The table lists 150,000 to 200,000 clones, roughly 75% of them singletons. The ends were cut back, 4 bases at V and 6 bases at J, with 21 bases in the middle. This CDR3 is 16 amino acids long. CDR1 is SGDLS and CDR2 is YYNGEE in the germline V gene. This sequence originates from a man between 65 and 85 years old with active or convalescent COVID-19. The rearrangement uses TRBV9 and TRBJ2-3, with D possibly being TRBD2 (6 bases). The sample taken for sequencing was peripheral blood. CDR3 amino acids: CASSPPGGGVLDTQYF. The CDR3 region has the DNA TGTGCCAGCAGCCCCCCCGGAGGAGGGGTTTTGGATACGCAGTATTTT.